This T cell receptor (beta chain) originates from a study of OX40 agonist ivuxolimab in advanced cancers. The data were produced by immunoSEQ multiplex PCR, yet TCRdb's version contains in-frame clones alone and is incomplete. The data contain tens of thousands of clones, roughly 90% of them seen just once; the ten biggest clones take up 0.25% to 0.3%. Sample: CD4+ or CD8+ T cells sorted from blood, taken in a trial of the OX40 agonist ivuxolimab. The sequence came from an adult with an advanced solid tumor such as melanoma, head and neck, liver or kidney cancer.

The CDR3 DNA reads as TGTGCCAGTAGTATAGACGTCAGCGGAAACACCATATATTTT. Translation: CASSIDVSGNTIYF. The chain recombines TRBV19 with TRBJ1-3; no clear D gene. This CDR3 is 14 amino acids long. V was trimmed by 0 bases and J by 4 bases, leaving 7 bases between them. Per the germline V gene, CDR1 is LNHDA and CDR2 is SQIVND (reference sequence).